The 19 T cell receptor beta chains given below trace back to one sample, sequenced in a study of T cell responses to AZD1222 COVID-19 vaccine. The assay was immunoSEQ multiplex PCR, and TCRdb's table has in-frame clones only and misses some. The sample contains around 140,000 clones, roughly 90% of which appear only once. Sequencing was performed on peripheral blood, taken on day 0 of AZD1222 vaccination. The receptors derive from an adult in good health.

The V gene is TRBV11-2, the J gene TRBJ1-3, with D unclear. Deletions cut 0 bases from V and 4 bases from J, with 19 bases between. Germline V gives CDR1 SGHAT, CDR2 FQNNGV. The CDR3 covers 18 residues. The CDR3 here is CASSLDPATRGFGNTIYF. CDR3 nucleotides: TGTGCCAGCAGCTTAGATCCCGCCACGCGTGGGTTCGGAAACACCATATATTTT. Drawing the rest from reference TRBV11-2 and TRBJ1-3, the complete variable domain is EAGVAQSPRYKIIEKRQSVAFWCNPISGHATLYWYQQILGQGPKLLIQFQNNGVVDDSQLPKDRFSAERLKGVDSTLKIQPAKLEDSAVYLCASSLDPATRGFGNTIYFGEGSWLTVV.

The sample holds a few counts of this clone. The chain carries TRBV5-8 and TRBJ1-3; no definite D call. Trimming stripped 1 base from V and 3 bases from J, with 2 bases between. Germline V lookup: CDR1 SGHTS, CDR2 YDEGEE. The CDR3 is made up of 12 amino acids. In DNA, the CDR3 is TGTGCCAGCAGCTTGTATGGAAACACCATATATTTT. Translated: CASSLYGNTIYF.

DNA of the CDR3: TGTGCCAGCAGCCTTACTAGCGGGAGCTCCTACAATGAGCAGTTCTTC. This sequence encodes CASSLTSGSSYNEQFF. The gene calls are TRBV9 and TRBJ2-1, with 11 bases that match TRBD2. The CDR3 covers 16 residues. Trimming removed 4 bases from V and 0 bases from J; junction bases left unmatched: 3. CDR1 and CDR2 from the germline V gene are SGDLS and YYNGEE.

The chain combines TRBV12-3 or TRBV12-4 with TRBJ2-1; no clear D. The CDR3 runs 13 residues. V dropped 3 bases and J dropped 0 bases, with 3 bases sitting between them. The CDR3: CASSFGSYNEQFF. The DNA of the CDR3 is TGTGCCAGCAGTTTTGGCTCCTACAATGAGCAGTTCTTC.

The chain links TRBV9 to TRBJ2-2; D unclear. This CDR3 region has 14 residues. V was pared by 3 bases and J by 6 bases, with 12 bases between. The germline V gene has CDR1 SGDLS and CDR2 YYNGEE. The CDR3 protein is CASSALPGSGELFF. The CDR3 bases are TGTGCCAGCAGCGCCCTCCCTGGATCCGGGGAGCTGTTTTTT.

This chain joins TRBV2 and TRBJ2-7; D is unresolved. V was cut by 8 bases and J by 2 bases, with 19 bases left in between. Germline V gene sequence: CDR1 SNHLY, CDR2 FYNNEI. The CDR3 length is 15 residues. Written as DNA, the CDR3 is TGTGCCAGCTGCGAGGACCTCTCCCCAACCTACGAGCAGTACTTC. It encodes CASCEDLSPTYEQYF.

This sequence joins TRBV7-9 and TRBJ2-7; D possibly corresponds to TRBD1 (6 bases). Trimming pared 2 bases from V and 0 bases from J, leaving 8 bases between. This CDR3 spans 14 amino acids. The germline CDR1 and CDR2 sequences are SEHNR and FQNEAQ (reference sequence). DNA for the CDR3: TGTGCCAGCAGCTTACAGGGGATCTCCTACGAGCAGTACTTC. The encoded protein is CASSLQGISYEQYF.

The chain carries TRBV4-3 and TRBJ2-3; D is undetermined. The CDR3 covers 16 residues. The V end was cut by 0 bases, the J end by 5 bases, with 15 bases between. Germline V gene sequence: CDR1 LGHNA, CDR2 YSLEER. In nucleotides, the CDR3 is TGCGCCAGCAGCCAAGATTTTGGCCGGGTTGGAGATACGCAGTATTTT. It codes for CASSQDFGRVGDTQYF.

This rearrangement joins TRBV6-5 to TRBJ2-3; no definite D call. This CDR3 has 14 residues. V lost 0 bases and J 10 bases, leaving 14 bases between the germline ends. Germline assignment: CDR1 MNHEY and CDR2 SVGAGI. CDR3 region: CASSYSSGLKSQYF. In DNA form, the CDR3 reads TGTGCCAGCAGTTACTCCTCCGGTCTAAAATCGCAGTATTTT.

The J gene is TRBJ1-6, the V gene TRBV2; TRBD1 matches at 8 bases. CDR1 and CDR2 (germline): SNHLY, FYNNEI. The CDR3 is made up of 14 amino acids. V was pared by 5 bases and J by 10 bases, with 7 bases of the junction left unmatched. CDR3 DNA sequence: TGTGCCAGCAGTCCACGACAGGGGCCGTCACCCCTCCACTTT. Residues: CASSPRQGPSPLHF.

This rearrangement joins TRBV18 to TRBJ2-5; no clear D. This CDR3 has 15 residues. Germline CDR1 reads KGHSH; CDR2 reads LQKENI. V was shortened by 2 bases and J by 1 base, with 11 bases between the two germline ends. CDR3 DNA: TGTGCCAGCTCACCATCAAGGCAGTTCCAAGAGACCCAGTACTTC. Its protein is CASSPSRQFQETQYF.

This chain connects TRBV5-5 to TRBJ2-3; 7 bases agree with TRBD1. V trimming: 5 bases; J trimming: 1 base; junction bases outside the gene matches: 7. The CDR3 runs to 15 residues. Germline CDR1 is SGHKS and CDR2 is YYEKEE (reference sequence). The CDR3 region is CASSTGQEGTDTQYF. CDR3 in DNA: TGTGCCAGCAGTACCGGACAGGAGGGCACAGATACGCAGTATTTT.

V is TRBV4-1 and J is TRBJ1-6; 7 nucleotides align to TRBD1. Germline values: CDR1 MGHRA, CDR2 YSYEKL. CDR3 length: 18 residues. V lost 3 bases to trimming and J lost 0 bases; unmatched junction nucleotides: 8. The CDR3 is CASSHSGTESSYNSPLHF. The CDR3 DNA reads TGCGCCAGCAGCCACTCCGGGACAGAGAGCTCCTATAATTCACCCCTCCACTTT.

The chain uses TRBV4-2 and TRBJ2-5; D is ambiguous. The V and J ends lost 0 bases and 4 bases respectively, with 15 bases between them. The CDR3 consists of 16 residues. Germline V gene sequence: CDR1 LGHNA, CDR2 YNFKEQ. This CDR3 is CASSQESSFNGETQYF. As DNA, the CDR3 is TGTGCCAGCAGCCAAGAGTCGTCCTTTAATGGAGAGACCCAGTACTTC.

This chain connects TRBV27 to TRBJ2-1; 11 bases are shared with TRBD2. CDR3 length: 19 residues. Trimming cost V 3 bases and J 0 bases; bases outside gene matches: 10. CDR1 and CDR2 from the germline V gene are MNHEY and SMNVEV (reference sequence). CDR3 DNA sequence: TGTGCCAGCAGTTTGGACGGACTAGCGGGTCTCAGCTCCTACAATGAGCAGTTCTTC. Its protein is CASSLDGLAGLSSYNEQFF.

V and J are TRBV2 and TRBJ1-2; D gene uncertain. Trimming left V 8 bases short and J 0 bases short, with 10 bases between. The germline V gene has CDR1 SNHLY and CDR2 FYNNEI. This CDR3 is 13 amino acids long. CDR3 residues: CASLWKPNYGYTF. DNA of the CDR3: TGTGCCAGCCTGTGGAAGCCTAACTATGGCTACACCTTC.

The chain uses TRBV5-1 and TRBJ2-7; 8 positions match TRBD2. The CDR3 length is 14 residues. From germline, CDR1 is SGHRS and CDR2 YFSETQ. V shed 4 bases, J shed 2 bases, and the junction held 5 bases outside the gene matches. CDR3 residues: CASSAGRDAYEQYF. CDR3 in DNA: TGCGCCAGCAGCGCCGGGAGGGATGCCTACGAGCAGTACTTC. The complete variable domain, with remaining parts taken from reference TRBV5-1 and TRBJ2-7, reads KAGVTQTPRYLIKTRGQQVTLSCSPISGHRSVSWYQQTPGQGLQFLFEYFSETQRNKGNFPGRFSGRQFSNSRSEMNVSTLELGDSALYLCASSAGRDAYEQYFGPGTRLTVT.

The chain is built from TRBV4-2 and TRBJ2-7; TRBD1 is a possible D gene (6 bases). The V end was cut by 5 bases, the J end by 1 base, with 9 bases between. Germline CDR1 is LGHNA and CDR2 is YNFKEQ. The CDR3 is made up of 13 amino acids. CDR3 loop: CASSDGQSYEQYF. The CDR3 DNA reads TGTGCCAGCAGCGATGGACAGTCCTACGAGCAGTACTTC.

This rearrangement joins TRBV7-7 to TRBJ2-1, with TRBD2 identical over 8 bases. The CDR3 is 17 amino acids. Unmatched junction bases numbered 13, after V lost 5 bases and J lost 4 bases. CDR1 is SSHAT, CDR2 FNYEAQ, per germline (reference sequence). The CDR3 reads CASSPMAGREAYNEQFF. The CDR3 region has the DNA TGTGCCAGCAGCCCTATGGCGGGGCGGGAGGCGTACAATGAGCAGTTCTTC. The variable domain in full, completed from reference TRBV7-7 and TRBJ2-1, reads GAGVSQSPRYKVTKRGQDVTLRCDPISSHATLYWYQQALGQGPEFLTYFNYEAQPDKSGLPSDRFSAERPEGSISTLTIQRTEQRDSAMYRCASSPMAGREAYNEQFFGPGTRLTVL.